Listed below are T cell receptor beta chains from one sample, sequenced in a study of blood T cell repertoires in COVID-19. TCRdb keeps only in-frame clones here, not all; method: immunoSEQ multiplex PCR. This table holds some 180,000 clones, 75% to 90% found once. Source material: peripheral blood. The receptors come from a woman aged 55-75 years with acute or convalescent COVID-19. Both conserved end residues are trimmed from each CDR3.

J	V	CDR3
TRBJ1-1	TRBV30	AWTQGHTEAF
TRBJ1-3	TRBV29-1	SGRVGSGNTIY
TRBJ1-4	TRBV7-9	ASSPDGGFNEKLF
TRBJ2-5	TRBV24-1	ATTSGGQTQY
TRBJ2-1	TRBV24-1	ATSAAGGNPYNEQF
TRBJ2-5	TRBV7-8	ASSRGQGGGETQY
TRBJ1-1	TRBV21-1	ASSKGSADTEAF
TRBJ1-1	TRBV7-8	ASSSGQKNTEAF
TRBJ2-3	TRBV15	ATSRGPGTSGADTQY
TRBJ2-4	TRBV27	ASSVAVPAKNIQY
TRBJ2-7	TRBV19	ASSLLAGVYEQY
TRBJ2-6	TRBV5-1	ASSLAPPDRSGANVLT
TRBJ1-1	TRBV11-2	ASSFYRNTEAF
TRBJ1-2	TRBV24-1	ATSDTRGYGYT
TRBJ1-1	TRBV28	ATNRGMNTEAF
TRBJ2-3	TRBV11-3	ASSYLAGAKDTQY
TRBJ1-2	TRBV19	ASDLKRTGTFNYGYT
TRBJ1-2	TRBV5-6	ASCYGRNLRGYT
TRBJ1-2	TRBV12-3/TRBV12-4	ASAKGRNYGYT
TRBJ2-2	TRBV24-1	ATSEVPFEWLF
TRBJ2-3	TRBV11-2	ASSLEGSSGDTQY
TRBJ2-3	TRBV18	ASSPQGLAGTDTQY
TRBJ1-6	TRBV6-5	ASRQGVSYNSPLH
TRBJ2-1	TRBV6-6	ASSPTSGRGNEQF
TRBJ2-3	TRBV7-7	ASSLAGADTQY
TRBJ2-7	TRBV19	ASSRDRGLYEQY
TRBJ2-1	TRBV27	ASSLQGNEQF
TRBJ1-1	TRBV28	ASRLGQGAF
TRBJ2-3	TRBV4-1	ASSQDWRTSASDTQY
TRBJ2-5	TRBV7-9	ASSIGTSGDQETQY
TRBJ1-5	TRBV7-2	ASSLEGQINQPQH
TRBJ2-3	TRBV19	ASRDSGRTTDTQY
TRBJ1-1	TRBV19	ASSTPIRQPRTEAF
TRBJ2-1	TRBV29-1	SVVPGLAGVSNEQF
TRBJ1-1	TRBV3-1/TRBV3-2	ASSPPGLATTEAF
TRBJ1-6	TRBV15	ATSGRVGSPLH
TRBJ1-4	TRBV2	ASRPDRVSTNEKLF
TRBJ2-1	TRBV5-1	ASSSELEGDNEQF
TRBJ2-1	TRBV7-2	ASSLDLAGVREQF
TRBJ1-1	TRBV29-1	SVDNRNTEAF
TRBJ1-1	TRBV7-8	ASSLATGTEAF
TRBJ1-1	TRBV19	ASSIGTGRAMNTEAF
TRBJ1-1	TRBV20-1	SDARDTEAF
TRBJ1-2	TRBV6-6	ASSYSTPGSYGYT
TRBJ2-3	TRBV4-1	ASRLAGAGDTQY
TRBJ1-5	TRBV6-6	ASSLPGGGQPQH
TRBJ2-1	TRBV7-3	ASSLMASAYNEQF
TRBJ1-1	TRBV29-1	SVRDRAANTEAF